The 27 T cell receptor beta chains below all came from one sample that was sequenced in a study of vaccination effects on CD4 cells after COVID-19. Clones were sequenced by immunoSEQ multiplex PCR, and TCRdb holds only the in-frame ones, with some missing. The sample gives roughly 56,000 clones, 73% of which show up once; around 1.2% is in the top ten. ViraFEST used viral peptide pools to expand antigen-specific CD4+ T cells before sequencing. After roughly 10 days in culture, the CD4+ T cells were isolated. It was two doses of either the BNT162b2 or mRNA-1273 vaccine that participants received. Their antigens remain unidentified. The source was CD4+ T cells from PBMCs cultured with HCoV-229E spike peptides, collected after COVID-19 vaccination. The source of these receptors is a human donor who received a COVID-19 vaccine.

This rearrangement joins TRBV6-5 to TRBJ1-1; D is perhaps TRBD1 (6 bases). The germline V gene encodes CDR1 MNHEY and CDR2 SVGAGI. Trimming took 6 bases from V and 6 from J, leaving 14 bases between them. This CDR3 comprises 13 residues. CDR3 bases: TGTGCCAGCAGGGACAGAGGGACCGCTGAAGCTTTCTTT. Amino acids: CASRDRGTAEAFF.

The chain uses TRBV28 and TRBJ1-3, with TRBD1 identical over 7 bases. J gave up 2 bases and V 6 bases, and 7 bases lay outside the gene matches. Germline V gene data show CDR1 as MDHEN and CDR2 as SYDVKM. The CDR3 runs 15 residues. The CDR3 region has the DNA TGTGCCAGCAGGGAACAGGGGCGTACTGGAAACACCATATATTTT. This translates into CASREQGRTGNTIYF.

This chain uses TRBV6-6 with TRBJ1-6; D ambiguous. This CDR3 spans 14 amino acids. Trimming pared 0 bases from V and 6 bases from J, leaving 6 bases between. CDR1 MNHNY and CDR2 SVGAGI come from the germline V gene (reference sequence). In DNA, the CDR3 is TGTGCCAGCAGTTACTCGGCCCTTAATTCACCCCTCCACTTT. It is translated as CASSYSALNSPLHF.

The V call is TRBV2, the J call TRBJ2-2, with D unclear. The CDR3 runs 12 residues. V shed 7 bases and J shed 9 bases, with 12 bases lying between them. Germline V gives CDR1 SNHLY, CDR2 FYNNEI. CDR3 nucleotides: TGTGCCAGCACCGAGGAAGGGAGGGAGCTGTTTTTT. Amino acid sequence: CASTEEGRELFF.

The rearrangement links TRBV6-6 to TRBJ1-2; perhaps TRBD1 as D (5 bases). The V gene lost 0 bases and the J gene lost 5 bases, with 10 bases spanning the gap. The CDR3 has 14 residues. Germline V lookup: CDR1 MNHNY, CDR2 SVGAGI (reference sequence). The CDR3, as DNA: TGTGCCAGCAGTTACTCGGTAGGGGAGTATGGCTACACCTTC. Translated: CASSYSVGEYGYTF.

The chain uses TRBV29-1 and TRBJ1-2; 8 nucleotides align to TRBD1. Germline V gene lookup returns CDR1 SQVTM and CDR2 ANQGSEA. Unmatched junction bases numbered 5, after V lost 6 bases and J lost 5 bases. The CDR3 length is 12 residues. The CDR3 is CSVRTGNYGYTF. In nucleotides, the CDR3 is TGCAGCGTCCGGACAGGGAATTATGGCTACACCTTC. The full variable domain, rest sourced from reference TRBV29-1 and TRBJ1-2, is SAVISQKPSRDICQRGTSLTIQCQVDSQVTMMFWYRQQPGQSLTLIATANQGSEATYESGFVIDKFPISRPNLTFSTLTVSNMSPEDSSIYLCSVRTGNYGYTFGSGTRLTVV.

The rearrangement links TRBV3-1 (or the pseudogene TRBV3-2) to TRBJ1-2; the D gene is possibly TRBD1 (5 bases). Between the trimmed V and J ends, which lost 2 bases and 5 bases, there was a span of 18 bases. The CDR3 contains 16 residues. Germline V CDR1 and CDR2: LGHDT, YNNKEL (reference sequence). Written as DNA, the CDR3 is TGTGCCAGCAGCCAAACGGGGCGAACCAGTGGGTATGGCTACACCTTC. Its protein is CASSQTGRTSGYGYTF.

The genes are TRBV7-2 and TRBJ2-2, with 8 bases that match TRBD2. CDR1 and CDR2 (germline): SGHTA, FQGNSA. Unmatched junction bases numbered 10, after V lost 5 bases and J lost 5 bases. The CDR3 spans 16 residues. CDR3 DNA: TGTGCCAGCAGCCAGACCGGGACTAGACCGACCGGGGAGCTGTTTTTT. Protein: CASSQTGTRPTGELFF. Variable domain in full (rest from reference TRBV7-2 and TRBJ2-2): GAGVSQSPSNKVTEKGKDVELRCDPISGHTALYWYRQSLGQGLEFLIYFQGNSAPDKSGLPSDRFSAERTGGSVSTLTIQRTQQEDSAVYLCASSQTGTRPTGELFFGEGSRLTVL.

The chain has TRBV10-2 and TRBJ2-7; no firm D call. The CDR3 loop spans 15 amino acids. Per germline, CDR1 WSHSY and CDR2 SAAADI. V lost 2 bases and J 4 bases, leaving 15 bases between the germline ends. The CDR3 spells CASSERETYTYEQYV. CDR3 DNA sequence: TGCGCCAGCAGTGAGCGCGAGACATACACATACGAGCAGTACGTC.

The chain links TRBV2 to TRBJ2-7; maybe TRBD2 (5 bases). This CDR3 is 12 amino acids long. Germline V gene sequence: CDR1 SNHLY, CDR2 FYNNEI. V lost 8 bases and J lost 2, with 10 bases in between. CDR3 nucleotide sequence: TGTGCCAGCTTTGAGGGTACCTACGAGCAGTACGTC. Translating gives CASFEGTYEQYV.

This clone was counted a few times. A junction boundary mismatches the germline segment, possibly from a read error. This chain links TRBV10-1 with TRBJ1-4, with D perhaps matching TRBD1 (6 bases). From germline, CDR1 is WNHNN and CDR2 SYGVQD (reference sequence). The CDR3 contains 15 residues. The CDR3: CASGELSGTNEKLFF. In DNA form, the CDR3 reads TGCGCCAGCGGTGAACTCTCCGGGACAAATGAAAAACTGTTTTTT.

V and J are TRBV5-6 and TRBJ1-3, with D possibly TRBD1 on 6 matching bases. CDR1 SGHDT and CDR2 YYEEEE come from the germline V gene. CDR3 size: 18 residues. Trimming stripped 4 bases from V and 0 bases from J, with 20 bases between. For the CDR3, the DNA is TGTGCCAGCAGCGCCGGATTGCAGGGGTTATCCTCTGGAAACACCATATATTTT. Translation gives CASSAGLQGLSSGNTIYF.

The chain is built from TRBV30 and TRBJ1-5; possible D gene TRBD1, 5 bases. CDR3 length: 16 amino acids. Germline CDR1 reads GTSNPN; CDR2 reads SVGIG (reference sequence). Trimming left V 0 bases short and J 7 bases short, with 19 bases between. CDR3 in DNA: TGTGCCTGGAGTGTAAAGGTAGACGTAGGGGAACAGCCCCAGCATTTT. Translating gives CAWSVKVDVGEQPQHF.

This sequence joins TRBV5-1 and TRBJ2-7, with TRBD1 matching 7 bases. CDR1 is SGHRS, CDR2 YFSETQ, per germline. The CDR3 has 15 residues. V lost 0 bases and J lost 4; bases outside the gene matches: 7. The CDR3 region has the DNA TGCGCCAGCAGCTTGGGACAGGGTAATTCGTACGAGCAGTACGTC. Encoded protein: CASSLGQGNSYEQYV.

The rearrangement joins TRBV28 to TRBJ2-2; 7 bases align to TRBD1. This CDR3 has 14 residues. The trim removed 5 bases at V and 1 base at J, leaving 1 base unmatched. Germline loops: CDR1 MDHEN, CDR2 SYDVKM. The CDR3 reads CASSGTENTGELFF. Written as DNA, the CDR3 is TGTGCCAGCAGTGGGACAGAGAACACCGGGGAGCTGTTTTTT. The full variable domain, its missing parts supplied by reference TRBV28 and TRBJ2-2, is DVKVTQSSRYLVKRTGEKVFLECVQDMDHENMFWYRQDPGLGLRLIYFSYDVKMKEKGDIPEGYSVSREKKERFSLILESASTNQTSMYLCASSGTENTGELFFGEGSRLTVL.

The chain joins TRBV6-1 to TRBJ2-1, with 7 bases fitting TRBD1. The trim removed 3 bases at V and 4 bases at J, leaving 3 bases unmatched. In germline, CDR1 is MNHNS, CDR2 SASEGT. This CDR3 has 14 amino acids. The CDR3 loop reads CASSEVGQYNEQFF. The CDR3 nucleotides are TGTGCCAGCAGTGAGGTGGGACAGTACAATGAGCAGTTCTTC.

This clone has a handful of counts. The chain has TRBV5-1 and TRBJ1-2, with D perhaps TRBD1 (5 bases). This CDR3 has 14 amino acids. CDR1 and CDR2 (germline): SGHRS, YFSETQ. Between the trimmed V and J ends, which lost 4 bases and 2 bases, there was a span of 12 bases. CDR3 DNA: TGCGCCAGCAGCCCCGACGCAGGGAACTATGGCTACACCTTC. Translation: CASSPDAGNYGYTF.

This chain connects TRBV9 to TRBJ2-5; 8 positions agree with TRBD2. Germline CDR1 reads SGDLS; CDR2 reads YYNGEE. The CDR3 extends over 17 amino acids. Trimming at V came to 3 bases and at J to 5 bases, leaving 15 bases not matched to a gene. Written as DNA, the CDR3 is TGTGCCAGCAGCGCTCATGGGGCGGGGGGTATTGGGGAGACCCAGTACTTC. It translates to CASSAHGAGGIGETQYF. Full variable domain (missing parts from reference TRBV9 and TRBJ2-5): DSGVTQTPKHLITATGQRVTLRCSPRSGDLSVYWYQQSLDQGLQFLIQYYNGEERAKGNILERFSAQQFPDLHSELNLSSLELGDSALYFCASSAHGAGGIGETQYFGPGTRLLVL.

This chain uses TRBV30 with TRBJ2-2; 7 bases align to TRBD2. V dropped 5 bases and J dropped 7; count of bases not matched to a gene: 7. Germline CDR1 GTSNPN, CDR2 SVGIG (reference sequence). CDR3 length equals 13 residues. In DNA, the CDR3 is TGTGCCTGGCTCCACCGGGGGGACGGGGAGCTGTTTTTT. It specifies CAWLHRGDGELFF. Full variable domain (missing parts from reference TRBV30 and TRBJ2-2): SQTIHQWPATLVQPVGSPLSLECTVEGTSNPNLYWYRQAAGRGLQLLFYSVGIGQISSEVPQNLSASRPQDRQFILSSKKLLLSDSGFYLCAWLHRGDGELFFGEGSRLTVL.

This chain uses TRBV5-1 with TRBJ2-7; D gene uncertain. The CDR3 loop spans 10 amino acids. Trimming removed 7 bases at V and 6 bases at J, with 8 bases between. Germline V gene lookup returns CDR1 SGHRS and CDR2 YFSETQ. CDR3 protein: CASLKGEQYV. CDR3 bases: TGCGCCAGCCTGAAGGGCGAGCAGTACGTC.

The rearrangement joins TRBV5-1 to TRBJ2-5; D not certain. CDR1 and CDR2 from the germline V gene are SGHRS and YFSETQ. The CDR3 is 13 residues long. Trimming cost V 3 bases and J 7 bases, with 13 bases left between them. The CDR3 nucleotides are TGCGCCAGCAGCTCGGGCCTTTCGGGGACCCAGTACTTC. Amino acid sequence: CASSSGLSGTQYF.

V usage is TRBV14 and J usage is TRBJ2-5; 7 nucleotides match TRBD1. Germline CDR1 reads SGHDN; CDR2 reads FVKESK. This CDR3 region has 16 residues. V shed 1 base, J shed 0 bases, and the junction held 5 bases outside the gene matches. The CDR3: CASSQGTGRYQETQYF. The CDR3, as DNA: TGTGCCAGCAGCCAAGGGACAGGCCGTTACCAAGAGACCCAGTACTTC.

This clone was detected only a few times. This chain uses TRBV6-1 with TRBJ2-1, with TRBD2 matching 9 bases. CDR1 and CDR2 from the germline V gene are MNHNS and SASEGT. V was clipped by 0 bases and J by 9 bases; unmatched bases: 6. CDR3 length: 15 residues. The CDR3 here is CASSEALAGDGEQFF. The CDR3 DNA sequence: TGTGCCAGCAGTGAAGCCTTAGCGGGGGACGGTGAGCAGTTCTTC.

This clone showed up just a few times. The chain combines TRBV29-1 with TRBJ2-3, with TRBD1 as a possible D gene (5 bases). V lost 6 bases, J lost 5 bases, and 9 bases lay in between. The CDR3 sequence is 11 residues long. Looked up from germline, CDR1 is SQVTM and CDR2 is ANQGSEA. The CDR3 spells CSVAREDTQYF. As DNA, the CDR3 is TGCAGCGTCGCCAGGGAAGATACGCAGTATTTT.

This chain joins TRBV7-3 and TRBJ2-1; possibly TRBD1 for D (6 bases). Between the trimmed V and J ends, which lost 5 bases and 5 bases, there was a span of 16 bases. Germline V gives CDR1 SGHTA, CDR2 FQGTGA. The CDR3 totals 15 residues. CDR3 in amino acids: CASSPQGQVDNEQFF. The DNA of the CDR3 is TGTGCCAGCAGCCCACAGGGTCAAGTGGACAATGAGCAGTTCTTC.

The J gene is TRBJ2-3, the V gene TRBV5-1; D call uncertain. The germline V gene has CDR1 SGHRS and CDR2 YFSETQ. The CDR3 spans 18 residues. Trimming cost V 1 base and J 4 bases, with 22 bases left between them. CDR3 nucleotides: TGCGCCAGCAGCTTGACAAGAACCGTACCCGGCAGGTCAGATACGCAGTATTTT. It codes for CASSLTRTVPGRSDTQYF.

The genes are TRBV6-5 and TRBJ2-2, with D perhaps matching TRBD1 (6 bases). Germline CDR1 and CDR2: MNHEY and SVGAGI. The CDR3 totals 13 residues. Trimming removed 8 bases from V and 3 bases from J, with 10 bases in between. Written as DNA, the CDR3 is TGTGCCAGCGAGGACAGTTACACCGGGGAGCTGTTTTTT. Its translation is CASEDSYTGELFF.